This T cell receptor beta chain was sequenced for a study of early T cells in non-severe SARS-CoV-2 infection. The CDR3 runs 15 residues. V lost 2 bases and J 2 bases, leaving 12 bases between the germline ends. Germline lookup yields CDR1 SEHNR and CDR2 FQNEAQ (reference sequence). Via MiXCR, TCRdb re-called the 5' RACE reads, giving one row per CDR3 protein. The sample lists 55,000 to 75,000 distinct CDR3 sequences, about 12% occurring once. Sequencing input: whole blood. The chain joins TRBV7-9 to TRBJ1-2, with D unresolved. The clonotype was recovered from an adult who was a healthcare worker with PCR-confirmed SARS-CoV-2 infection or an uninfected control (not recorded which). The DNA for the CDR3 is TGTGCCAGCAGCTTACCTTCATCCGGGAACTATGGCTACACCTTC. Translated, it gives CASSLPSSGNYGYTF.